There are many counts of the clone carrying this T cell receptor (beta chain). The antigen remains unidentified. Samples came from axillary lymph nodes draining the breast cancer. The data stem from a study of breast tumors, draining lymph nodes, adjacent tissues. TCRdb reprocessed the multiplex PCR reads with MiXCR, giving one entry per CDR3 protein. The table includes 80,000 to 130,000 distinct CDR3 sequences, 21% detected once. General study points: That most tumor T cells come from lymph nodes remained unproven.

CDR3 length: 14 residues. Germline V lookup: CDR1 MNHNS, CDR2 SASEGT. Trimming cost V 1 base and J 5 bases, with 11 bases left between them. The receptor was derived from a female donor with breast cancer. Some clones in this sample may be carry-over from other donors' samples. The chain joins TRBV6-1 to TRBJ1-2; D is ambiguous. The sequenced material came from axillary lymph node tissue. The CDR3 protein is CASSEDEGWYGYTF. CDR3 nucleotide sequence: TGTGCCAGCAGTGAAGATGAGGGATGGTATGGCTACACCTTC.